This TCR beta chain comes out of a study of blood T cell repertoires in COVID-19. Looking at the study overall: PBMCs, B-cell-depleted T cells, or T cells were the source of the cDNA or gDNA that made up the material.

Profiling relied on immunoSEQ multiplex PCR, and the TCRdb table lists in-frame clones only, not all of them. The top ten hold about an eighth of the sample, which has approximately 170,000 clones, about 80% seen once. The germline V and J ends were trimmed by 4 bases and 11 bases, with 14 bases remaining between them. The CDR3 contains 13 residues. Germline V gives CDR1 LNHDA, CDR2 SQIVND (reference sequence). The sequenced sample consisted of peripheral blood. The chain uses TRBV19 and TRBJ1-4, with D unresolved. The receptor comes from a man aged 65-85 years who had recovered from COVID-19. CDR3 in amino acids: CASSNGVVQKLFF. CDR3 nucleotides: TGTGCCAGTAGTAATGGAGTCGTGCAGAAACTGTTTTTT.